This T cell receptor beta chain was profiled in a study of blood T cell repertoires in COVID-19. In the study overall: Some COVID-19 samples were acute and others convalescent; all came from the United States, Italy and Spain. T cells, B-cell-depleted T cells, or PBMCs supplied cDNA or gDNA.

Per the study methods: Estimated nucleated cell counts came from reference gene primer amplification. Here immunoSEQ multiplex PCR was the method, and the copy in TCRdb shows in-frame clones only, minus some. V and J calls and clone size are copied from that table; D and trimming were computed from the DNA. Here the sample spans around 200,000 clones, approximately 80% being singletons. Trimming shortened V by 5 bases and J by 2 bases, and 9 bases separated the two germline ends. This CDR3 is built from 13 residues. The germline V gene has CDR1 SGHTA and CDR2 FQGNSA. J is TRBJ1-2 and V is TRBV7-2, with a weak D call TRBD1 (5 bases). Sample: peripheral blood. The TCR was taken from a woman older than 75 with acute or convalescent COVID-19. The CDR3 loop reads CASSPQANYGYTF. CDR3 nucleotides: TGTGCCAGCAGCCCACAGGCGAACTATGGCTACACCTTC.